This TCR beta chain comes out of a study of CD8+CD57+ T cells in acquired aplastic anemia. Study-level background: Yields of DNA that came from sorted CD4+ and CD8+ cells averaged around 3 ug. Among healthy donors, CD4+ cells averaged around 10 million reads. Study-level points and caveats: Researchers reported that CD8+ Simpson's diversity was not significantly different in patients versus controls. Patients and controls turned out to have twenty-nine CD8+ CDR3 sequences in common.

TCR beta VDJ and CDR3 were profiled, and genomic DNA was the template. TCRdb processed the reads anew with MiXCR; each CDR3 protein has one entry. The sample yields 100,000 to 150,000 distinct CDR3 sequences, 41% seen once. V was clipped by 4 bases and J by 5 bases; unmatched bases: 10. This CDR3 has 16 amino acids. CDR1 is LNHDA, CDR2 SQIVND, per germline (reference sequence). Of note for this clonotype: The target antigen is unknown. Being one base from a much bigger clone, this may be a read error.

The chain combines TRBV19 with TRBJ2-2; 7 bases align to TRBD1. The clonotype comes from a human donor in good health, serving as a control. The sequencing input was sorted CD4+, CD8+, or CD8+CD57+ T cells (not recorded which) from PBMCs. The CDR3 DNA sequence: TGTGCCAGTAGTACCCGACAGGGTGGTAGAACCGGGGAGCTGTTTTTT. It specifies CASSTRQGGRTGELFF.